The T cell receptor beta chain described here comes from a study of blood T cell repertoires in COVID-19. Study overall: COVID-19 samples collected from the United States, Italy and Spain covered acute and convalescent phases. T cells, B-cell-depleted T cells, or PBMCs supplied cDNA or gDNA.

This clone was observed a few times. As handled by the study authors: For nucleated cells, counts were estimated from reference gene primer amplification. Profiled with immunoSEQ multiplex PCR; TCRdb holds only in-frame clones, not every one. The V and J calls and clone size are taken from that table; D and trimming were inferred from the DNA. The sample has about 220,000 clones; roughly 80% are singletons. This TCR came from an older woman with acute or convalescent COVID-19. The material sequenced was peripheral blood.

As DNA, the CDR3 is TGTGCCGCGGCAGGGGTCGCGAACAATGAGCAGTTCTTC. Encoded protein: CAAAGVANNEQFF. V is TRBV27 and J is TRBJ2-1, with a possible D match to TRBD1 (6 bases). This CDR3 has 13 residues. Germline lookup yields CDR1 MNHEY and CDR2 SMNVEV (reference sequence). The ends were cut back, 11 bases at V and 5 bases at J, with 16 bases in the middle.